This T cell receptor (beta chain) was recorded in a study of response to subunit inactivated influenza vaccine (dated by TCRdb to 2016 to 2018). With regard to the full study: Deep quantitative T cell receptor repertoire profiling was used in the study to track responses to a trivalent subunit inactivated influenza vaccine. What the study reported, not specific to this receptor: The authors proposed that each seasonal influenza vaccination may bring in only a limited number of new T cells.

Ends trimmed: V by 5 bases, J by 2 bases; bases unmatched to a gene: 3. Sequences SGHTA (CDR1) and FQGNSA (CDR2) are obtained from the germline V gene. The CDR3 sequence holds 15 residues, the cysteine and phenylalanine included. Only the CDR3 DNA stays, 45 bases, in frame from base 1. The library relied on RT-PCR. Sequencing used an Illumina HiSeq 2500. TCRdb reanalyzed the raw reads on its own, using fastp at Q25 for trimming and MiXCR for clone calling, and kept in-frame beta chains. Identical CDR3 proteins give one entry, which carries the most common genes and DNA. The sample profile shows more than 250,000 distinct CDR3 sequences; just over 20% of them were found once. The top ten hold roughly 10% of the sample. This clonotype showed up just a few times. Its antigen is still unknown. Base qualities are missing; no much larger clone stands one base away.

The sample consisted of PBMCs from blood, taken 21 months after vaccination. The source of this sequence is a man in his fifties or sixties who received an inactivated influenza vaccine. Donor details come from another sample of the same person, matched by shared clones. Here the chain combines TRBV7-2 and TRBJ2-3, and TRBD2 aligns with 11 junction nucleotides. The CDR3 corresponds to CASSQLAGVTDTQYF. The DNA sequence is given as TGTGCCAGCAGCCAACTAGCGGGAGTCACAGATACGCAGTATTTT.